Listed below are T cell receptor beta chains from one sample, sequenced in a study of blood T cells in healthy people across ages. TCRdb called the 5' RACE reads again in MiXCR, with one record for every CDR3 protein. The sample has about 720,000 distinct CDR3 sequences, roughly 25% seen once. Another study also made use of these data, one on T cells of mothers and their children.

Sequencing was performed on blood. All receptors derive from a boy younger than 18 in good health. Each CDR3 is given with its conserved first and last residue. The D gene is left open where the match is weak. Clone size is not always given. Where it is, it says once, few, many or a class for expanded clones.

cdr3_aa | cdr3_nt | d_call | v_call | clone_size | j_call
CSVDDREASTDTQYF | TGCAGCGTCGACGACAGGGAGGCTTCGACAGATACGCAGTATTTT | - | TRBV29-1 | - | TRBJ2-3
CASSRGGQVEFGNTEAFF | TGTGCCAGCAGTAGGGGGGGACAGGTGGAGTTTGGGAACACTGAAGCTTTCTTT | TRBD1 | TRBV25-1 | - | TRBJ1-1
CSARDRRRGETQYF | TGCAGTGCTAGAGATCGGAGGCGGGGAGAGACCCAGTACTTC | - | TRBV20-1 | few | TRBJ2-5
CASSLSQGLAGPYNEQFF | TGCGCCAGCAGCTTGTCACAGGGGCTAGCGGGACCCTACAATGAGCAGTTCTTC | TRBD2 | TRBV5-1 | few | TRBJ2-1
CASSFRDINEKLFF | TGCGCCAGCAGCTTCCGGGACATTAATGAAAAACTGTTTTTT | - | TRBV5-1 | - | TRBJ1-4
CSARDGVVETQYF | TGCAGTGCTAGAGATGGGGTTGTGGAGACCCAGTACTTT | - | TRBV20-1 | - | TRBJ2-3
CASSLAPTGEPDTQYF | TGCGCCAGCAGCTTGGCCCCGACAGGGGAGCCAGATACGCAGTATTTT | TRBD1 | TRBV5-1 | - | TRBJ2-3
CASSQDVGGGGTEAFF | TGTGCCAGCAGCCAAGATGTCGGGGGAGGGGGAACTGAAGCTTTCTTT | - | TRBV3-1 | few | TRBJ1-1
CASSPRWDSNQPQHF | TGTGCCAGCAGCCCTCGTTGGGACAGCAATCAGCCCCAGCATTTT | - | TRBV3-1 | - | TRBJ1-5
CSVPGPKGNTEAFF | TGCAGCGTTCCGGGCCCTAAGGGCAACACTGAAGCTTTCTTT | - | TRBV29-1 | - | TRBJ1-1
CASTGGLAGSYNEQFF | TGTGCCAGCACCGGCGGACTAGCTGGGTCCTACAATGAGCAGTTCTTC | TRBD2 | TRBV7-2 | - | TRBJ2-1
CSASSSTSGTDTQYF | TGCAGTGCTAGTTCCTCGACTAGCGGCACAGATACGCAGTATTTT | TRBD2 | TRBV20-1 | - | TRBJ2-3
CASSSSWASYNEQFF | TGTGCCAGCAGCTCCTCATGGGCTTCTTACAATGAGCAGTTCTTC | - | TRBV11-2 | once | TRBJ2-1
CASSRIRGHVDGYTF | TGCGCCAGCAGCCGCATTAGGGGGCATGTGGATGGCTACACCTTC | TRBD1 | TRBV4-3 | few | TRBJ1-2
CASSDNRSPYNEQFF | TGTGCCAGCAGTGACAACAGGAGTCCTTACAATGAGCAGTTCTTC | - | TRBV6-4 | - | TRBJ2-1
CASSLNPGRVYSYEQYF | TGTGCCAGCAGTTTAAACCCCGGCAGGGTATACTCCTACGAGCAGTACTTC | - | TRBV28 | few | TRBJ2-7
CSVEDLRVHYGYTF | TGCAGCGTTGAAGATCTGCGGGTTCACTATGGCTACACCTTC | - | TRBV29-1 | - | TRBJ1-2
CASSFADTYEQYF | TGTGCCAGCAGCTTCGCGGATACCTACGAGCAGTACTTC | - | TRBV7-6 | - | TRBJ2-7
CASRKTGPNEKLFF | TGTGCCAGCAGAAAAACGGGGCCTAATGAAAAACTGTTTTTT | - | TRBV27 | - | TRBJ1-4
CASSSTSGKLFF | TGTGCCAGCAGCTCTACCTCCGGAAAACTGTTTTTT | - | TRBV7-9 | - | TRBJ1-4
CASSRNRGRDTGELFF | TGTGCCAGTAGTCGGAACAGGGGGCGCGACACCGGGGAGCTGTTTTTT | TRBD1 | TRBV19 | - | TRBJ2-2
CASMVGNRNTEAFF | TGTGCCAGTATGGTGGGAAATCGGAACACTGAAGCTTTCTTT | - | TRBV19 | - | TRBJ1-1
CASSLATGQGSGTQYF | TGCGCCAGCAGCTTGGCGACGGGACAGGGGAGTGGTACGCAGTATTTT | TRBD1 | TRBV5-1 | - | TRBJ2-3
CASSSGQGASEQYF | TGCGCCAGCAGTTCGGGACAGGGGGCCTCCGAGCAGTACTTC | TRBD1 | TRBV5-1 | - | TRBJ2-7
CASSYWQGHGYTF | TGTGCCAGCAGTTACTGGCAGGGACATGGCTACACCTTC | - | TRBV6-5 | - | TRBJ1-2
CASSLSSELAQLVPGEQFF | TGTGCCAGCAGTTTAAGTAGTGAGTTGGCCCAACTAGTTCCCGGTGAGCAGTTCTTC | - | TRBV28 | few | TRBJ2-1
CATSDPRDNSYEQYF | TGTGCCACCAGTGACCCCCGGGACAATTCCTACGAGCAGTACTTC | - | TRBV24-1 | - | TRBJ2-7
CASSSHLNEQYF | TGTGCCAGCAGCTCCCACTTAAACGAGCAGTACTTC | - | TRBV13 | few | TRBJ2-7
CASSHASSPFGNIQYF | TGTGCCAGCAGCCACGCCTCGTCACCCTTTGGAAACATTCAGTACTTC | - | TRBV6-2/TRBV6-3 | few | TRBJ2-4
CASSHSQGAHEGYTF | TGCGCCAGCAGCCATTCCCAGGGGGCGCATGAAGGCTACACCTTC | TRBD1 | TRBV4-1 | - | TRBJ1-2
CSARAGAYQEAQYF | TGCAGTGCACGAGCGGGGGCCTACCAAGAGGCCCAGTACTTC | TRBD2 | TRBV20-1 | - | TRBJ2-5
CATSVSGRLTDTQYF | TGTGCCACCAGTGTATCCGGGAGGCTCACAGATACGCAGTATTTT | TRBD2 | TRBV24-1 | - | TRBJ2-3
CASSLSRPQWEQYF | TGTGCCAGCAGCTTAAGTAGGCCTCAGTGGGAGCAGTACTTC | - | TRBV7-2 | few | TRBJ2-7
CASVAWTSGDDNEQFF | TGTGCCAGCGTAGCTTGGACTAGCGGGGACGACAATGAGCAGTTCTTC | TRBD2 | TRBV5-6 | - | TRBJ2-1
CASSPKPGQGDSYEQYF | TGTGCCAGCAGTCCTAAACCGGGACAGGGGGACTCCTACGAGCAGTACTTC | TRBD1 | TRBV28 | few | TRBJ2-7
CASSKTGMFSNQPQHF | TGTGCCAGCAGCAAGACAGGGATGTTTAGCAATCAGCCCCAGCATTTT | - | TRBV21-1 | - | TRBJ1-5
CASSQSGISYNEQFF | TGTGCCAGCAGCCAAAGCGGGATCTCCTACAATGAGCAGTTCTTC | TRBD2 | TRBV7-2 | - | TRBJ2-1
CASSLARAYNEQFF | TGCGCCAGCAGCTTGGCCAGGGCCTACAATGAGCAGTTCTTC | - | TRBV5-1 | - | TRBJ2-1
CASSRETGSPTGELFF | TGTGCCAGCAGCCGCGAGACAGGGTCACCCACCGGGGAGCTGTTTTTT | TRBD1 | TRBV9 | few | TRBJ2-2
CASSPRETGVYTQYF | TGTGCCAGCAGCCCACGGGAGACAGGGGTTTATACGCAGTATTTT | TRBD1 | TRBV28 | - | TRBJ2-3
CASRFGDTGELFF | TGTGCCAGCAGGTTCGGAGACACCGGGGAGCTGTTTTTT | - | TRBV7-9 | - | TRBJ2-2
CASSSGRGAEAFF | TGTGCCAGCAGCTCCGGTAGGGGAGCTGAAGCTTTCTTT | - | TRBV7-2 | - | TRBJ1-1
CSVEDGGPSSYNEQFF | TGCAGCGTTGAAGATGGGGGACCTAGCTCCTACAATGAGCAGTTCTTC | - | TRBV29-1 | few | TRBJ2-1
CASSQPFDNEQFF | TGCGCCAGCAGCCAGCCCTTTGACAATGAGCAGTTCTTC | - | TRBV4-1 | - | TRBJ2-1
CASSWSGLHAEAFF | TGTGCCAGCAGTTGGTCGGGGCTTCACGCTGAAGCTTTCTTT | - | TRBV27 | - | TRBJ1-1
CASSPLSSGGWGADTQYF | TGTGCCAGCAGCCCCCTTTCTAGCGGGGGCTGGGGCGCAGATACGCAGTATTTT | TRBD2 | TRBV11-2 | - | TRBJ2-3
CASSPEGTGNGYTF | TGTGCCAGCAGCCCAGAGGGGACAGGCAATGGCTACACCTTC | TRBD1 | TRBV12-3/TRBV12-4 | - | TRBJ1-2
CASSQVNRRIQETQYF | TGTGCCAGCAGCCAAGTTAACAGGCGGATACAAGAGACCCAGTACTTC | - | TRBV3-1 | - | TRBJ2-5
CASSLSGGLAGFSGANVLAF | TGTGCCAGCAGTTTATCGGGAGGGTTAGCGGGATTCTCTGGGGCCAACGTCCTGGCTTTC | TRBD2 | TRBV27 | few | TRBJ2-6
CASSLGGTSTEAFF | TGCGCCAGCAGCTTGGGTGGCACCTCCACTGAAGCTTTCTTT | - | TRBV5-1 | few | TRBJ1-1
CAISGGQDQNYEQYF | TGTGCCATCAGTGGGGGACAGGACCAAAACTACGAGCAGTACTTC | TRBD1 | TRBV10-3 | few | TRBJ2-7
CASSARLAYNEQFF | TGTGCCAGCAGCGCGAGACTAGCGTACAATGAGCAGTTCTTC | TRBD2 | TRBV6-2/TRBV6-3 | - | TRBJ2-1
CSASPDTEQFF | TGCAGTGCTAGTCCCGACACCGAGCAGTTCTTC | - | TRBV20-1 | few | TRBJ2-1
CAIGDSYNEQFF | TGTGCCATCGGCGACAGTTACAATGAGCAGTTCTTC | - | TRBV10-3 | - | TRBJ2-1